Sequencing of this TCR beta chain was carried out in a study of CD8 T cells in Susac syndrome. Reverse transcription of roughly 0.45 to 1 ug RNA was carried out with random hexamers. TCRdb re-called the immunoSEQ multiplex PCR reads through MiXCR, storing one row per CDR3 protein. This table holds about 120,000 distinct CDR3 sequences, around 90% found once. V was pared by 7 bases and J by 0 bases, with 7 bases of the junction left unmatched. The germline V gene has CDR1 SGHTA and CDR2 FQGNSA. The CDR3 extends over 16 amino acids. Material for sequencing was CD4+ T cells from PBMCs. The sequence was collected from a human donor in good health. This chain connects TRBV7-2 to TRBJ2-3, with 10 positions matching TRBD2. The CDR3 region is CASIELAGKSTDTQYF. CDR3 DNA sequence: TGTGCCAGCATCGAACTAGCGGGGAAAAGCACAGATACGCAGTATTTT.